This section outlines one T cell receptor beta chain sequence together with its context. The source of the sample is a study of blood T cell repertoires in COVID-19. About the study: The United States, Italy and Spain provided the acute and convalescent COVID-19 samples. Nucleic acid was either cDNA or gDNA, and it came from T cells, B-cell-depleted T cells, or PBMCs.

How the authors handled the data: It was from reference gene primer amplification that nucleated cell counts were estimated. Profiled with immunoSEQ multiplex PCR; TCRdb holds only in-frame clones, not every one. D and trimming were read from the DNA, whereas the V and J calls and clone size are those reported in that table. Here the sample spans roughly 100,000 clones, about two thirds being singletons. Germline V gene sequence: CDR1 SNHLY, CDR2 FYNNEI. The germline V and J ends were trimmed by 4 bases and 6 bases, with 10 bases remaining between them. The CDR3 totals 13 residues. The chain couples TRBV2 to TRBJ2-1, with TRBD1 as a possible D gene (7 bases). What was sequenced was peripheral blood. This TCR derives from a human donor with acute or convalescent COVID-19. The donor label of this sample is uncertain. The CDR3: CASSGQGGNEQFF. The CDR3 region has the DNA TGTGCCAGCAGTGGACAGGGAGGCAATGAGCAGTTCTTC.